The rows below give T cell receptor beta chains drawn from one sample of a study of T-cell reconstitution after alpha-beta-depleted transplantation in children. TCRdb re-derived calls from the PCR reads in MiXCR, one entry per CDR3 protein. The sample shows 500,000 or so distinct CDR3 sequences, 9.5% to 12% of them seen only once. The sample here was PBMCs, mostly from graft donor cells, taken 180 days after TCRalphabeta/CD19-depleted stem cell transplant. The receptors were gathered from a female patient aged 2-9 years who had a stem cell transplant for aplastic anemia, so the T cells may come from the graft donor. Both conserved end residues are trimmed from each CDR3.

V gene	J gene	CDR3 protein
TRBV29-1	TRBJ1-2	SVGSFNYGYT
TRBV7-8	TRBJ2-3	ASSPLAGGTLGTDTQY
TRBV6-2/TRBV6-3	TRBJ2-7	ASRQGAHYEQY
TRBV20-1	TRBJ1-5	SAWGRVGSNQPQH
TRBV12-3/TRBV12-4	TRBJ1-5	ASRRGTGSNQPQH
TRBV4-2	TRBJ2-3	ASSQAFRDRATDTQY
TRBV20-1	TRBJ2-3	SALGSFSTDTQY
TRBV29-1	TRBJ1-2	SAGQGGYT
TRBV2	TRBJ2-3	ARSTSGAPDTQY
TRBV7-2	TRBJ2-1	ASSSSSGSIAYNEQF
TRBV6-5	TRBJ2-2	ASSYSTGGANTGELF
TRBV19	TRBJ2-5	ASSIRSSAETQY
TRBV4-1	TRBJ2-1	ASSQDPRTSGSNEQF
TRBV7-2	TRBJ2-5	ASSLDRGAETQY
TRBV29-1	TRBJ2-5	SVESPGVGLRETQY
TRBV27	TRBJ2-1	ASSFPGTYNEQF
TRBV11-2	TRBJ2-1	ASSLGLAYNEQF
TRBV28	TRBJ2-3	ASSLWNSGRSTDTQY
TRBV7-3	TRBJ2-2	ASSEGGLPTGELF
TRBV29-1	TRBJ2-1	SVRFSNEQF
TRBV28	TRBJ2-7	ASRILSGHYEQY
TRBV3-1	TRBJ1-1	ASSQRPGRNTEAF
TRBV20-1	TRBJ2-1	SARHGTSYNEQF
TRBV30	TRBJ2-3	AWSVILGATDTQY
TRBV11-2	TRBJ2-5	ASSLIGSQETQY
TRBV3-1	TRBJ2-1	ASSQASLAGVSYNEQF
TRBV20-1	TRBJ1-1	SARQGARGNTEAF
TRBV5-1	TRBJ2-4	ASSLVLAGGAKNIQY
TRBV6-6	TRBJ2-2	ASSSFRLF
TRBV27	TRBJ2-1	ASSGGTSFLVNEQF
TRBV20-1	TRBJ2-1	SAPGQTYNEQF
TRBV7-3	TRBJ1-6	ASSVTGNNSPLH
TRBV15	TRBJ2-4	ATSRLTTRGKNIQY
TRBV28	TRBJ2-7	ASSPGGQAYEQY
TRBV20-1	TRBJ2-7	SHQTRSDPYEQY
TRBV5-1	TRBJ2-1	ASSLASGRTKISYNEQF
TRBV10-3	TRBJ2-2	AIRNRGPNTGELF
TRBV6-2/TRBV6-3	TRBJ2-7	ASSYGTDQY
TRBV6-5	TRBJ2-5	ASSYEGWLQTQY
TRBV30	TRBJ2-6	AWGRRVSGANVLT
TRBV7-6	TRBJ2-6	ASSPPVGISGANVLT
TRBV7-2	TRBJ2-4	ASSRRQGAKNIQY
TRBV7-2	TRBJ2-3	ASSLLLIGTDTQY
TRBV11-2	TRBJ1-3	ASSLDPRGAYGNTIY
TRBV2	TRBJ2-3	ASSQHTDTQY
TRBV12-3/TRBV12-4	TRBJ1-1	ASSRTEWDTEAF
TRBV12-3/TRBV12-4	TRBJ1-5	ASSLGGQGIKPQH
TRBV6-2/TRBV6-3	TRBJ1-1	ASGQVMNTEAF
TRBV10-3	TRBJ1-2	AISESSGGRGPYGYT
TRBV5-1	TRBJ2-3	ASSQTQGSTDTQY
TRBV20-1	TRBJ2-1	SARPRTVYNEQF
TRBV15	TRBJ2-3	ATRLLAGADTQY
TRBV5-1	TRBJ2-7	ASSLASGIAYEQY
TRBV28	TRBJ2-7	ASSLWGGGYSPRGEQY
TRBV29-1	TRBJ1-5	SVREGNQPQH
TRBV5-6	TRBJ2-5	ASSLGPEQETQY
TRBV24-1	TRBJ2-4	ATSDAPGQGKNIQY